This T cell receptor beta chain was recovered during a study of T-cell reconstitution after alpha-beta-depleted transplantation in children (dated by TCRdb to the mid-2010s). Notes on the research overall: Using TCR repertoire profiling, the study quantitatively followed how T-cell immune reconstitution unfolded in children after TCRalphabeta/CD19-depleted allogeneic hematopoietic cell transplantation. Study-level results and caveats: The high TCRbeta diversity at day 60 in some patients was ascribed to recipient T cells and intrathymic progenitors that had survived conditioning. The apparently early recovery of alphabetaT-cell counts about two months after transplant reportedly depended on only several hundred rapidly expanded clones that came from non-depleted graft cells. Over the following months the frequencies of hyperexpanded clones went down, and after one year T-cell counts and TCRbeta diversity were mostly credited to newly produced T cells.

Library generation was performed with PCR. Sequencer: Illumina HiSeq 2500. TCR library preparation used molecular barcoding, with unique molecular identifiers applied to normalize quantification of the TCRbeta repertoire. The raw public reads went through TCRdb reprocessing: fastp at Q25, MiXCR clone calling, in-frame beta chains kept. When rows share a CDR3 protein, they turn into one entry using the most common DNA and genes. Within this sample are about 47,000 distinct CDR3 sequences, with 52% of them counted one time only. The ten largest clones take up under 40% of the sample. This clonotype was detected only once. It lacks a known antigen. No much larger clone is present one base from it, and per-base qualities are unavailable. Weak support is all one read offers. Taken with the paper, the label for treatment or condition translates to: allogeneic hematopoietic cell transplantation with graft depleted of TCRalphabeta T cells and CD19 B cells. The transplant recipients were children given TCRalphabeta/CD19-depleted allogeneic hematopoietic cell grafts.

This TCR came from a boy under three years old with SCID, due to receive a stem cell transplant. The specimen comprised peripheral blood, sampled before TCRalphabeta/CD19-depleted stem cell transplant.

The CDR3 reads as follows: CASILAGSGANVLTF. The bases are TGTGCCAGCATCTTAGCGGGGTCCGGGGCCAACGTCCTGACTTTC. This chain joins TRBV5-6 to TRBJ2-6, and TRBD2 matches 8 of the central bases. The germline V gene supplies CDR1 SGHDT and CDR2 YYEEEE. Clipping removes 6 bases from V and 4 bases from J, with 6 as the unmatched junction base count. From the cysteine through the phenylalanine, the CDR3 covers 15 amino acids. CDR3 DNA is the only sequence kept; it has 45 bases, read in frame from the first base.